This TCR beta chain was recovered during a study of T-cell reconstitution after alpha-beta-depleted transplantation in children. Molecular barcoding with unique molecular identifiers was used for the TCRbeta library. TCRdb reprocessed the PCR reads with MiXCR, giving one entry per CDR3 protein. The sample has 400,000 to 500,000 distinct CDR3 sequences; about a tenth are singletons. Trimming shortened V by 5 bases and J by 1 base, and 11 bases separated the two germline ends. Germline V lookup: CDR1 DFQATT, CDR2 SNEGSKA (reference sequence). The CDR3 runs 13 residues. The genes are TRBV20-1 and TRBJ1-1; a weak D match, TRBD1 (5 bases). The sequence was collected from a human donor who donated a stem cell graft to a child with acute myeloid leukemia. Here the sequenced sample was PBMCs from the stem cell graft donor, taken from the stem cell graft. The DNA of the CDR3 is TGCAGTGCTGCTAACGGGGGGAACACTGAAGCTTTCTTT. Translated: CSAANGGNTEAFF.